Included here is one T cell receptor (beta chain) sequence, with context. With V trimmed by 3 bases and J by 9 bases, 9 bases remained unmatched. The CDR3 contains 16 residues. From germline, CDR1 is SGHAT and CDR2 FQNNGV. The data derive from a study of shared clonotypes between healthy human individuals. Produced via immunoSEQ multiplex PCR; TCRdb's table is partial and in-frame only. Of some 2,400,000 clones in the sample, approximately 96% are singletons; the top ten hold more than 0.1%. Source material: naive CD4+ T cells sorted from blood. Subset given: CD45RA+ positively selected. The V gene is TRBV11-2, the J gene TRBJ1-6; TRBD1 aligns across 9 bases. This TCR derives from a man aged 18 to 29 in good health. CDR3 amino acids: CASSFSLGQGTSPLHF. CDR3 DNA: TGTGCCAGCAGCTTCTCTTTGGGACAGGGTACTTCACCCCTCCACTTT.